This T cell receptor (beta chain) was recovered during a study of CD8+ T cells in alopecia areata. PBMCs served as the source from which CD4+ and CD8+ T cells were sorted. Sequencing used cDNA as its template, made by extracting RNA and reverse transcribing it. Measured with immunoSEQ multiplex PCR; TCRdb has only the in-frame clones, and not every one. The sample lists 140,000 to 150,000 clones, 62% occurring once. Notes on the study in general: Among the cells sequenced in scalp samples are also the resident alphabeta T cells of normal skin. Between patients, shared TCR sequences were less clear than in mice. This was possibly due in part to HLA diversity in the patient population.

This clone occurred a few times. The antigen is not known. The sample consisted of CD8+ T cells sorted from blood. The TCR was taken from a human donor in good health.

The CDR3 coding sequence is TGCAGCGTTGAAGGGCCGGGACAGGACCACTACGAGCAGTACTTC. Protein product: CSVEGPGQDHYEQYF. The chain has TRBV29-1 and TRBJ2-7, with TRBD1 identical over 8 bases. With V trimmed by 1 base and J by 3 bases, 8 bases remained unmatched. The CDR3 runs 15 residues. Germline V gene data show CDR1 as SQVTM and CDR2 as ANQGSEA.